A single T cell receptor beta chain is shown here with its context. Its recognized antigen is unknown. The sample holds no much larger clone one base away, and base qualities are not on file. TCR CDR3 regions were amplified from genomic DNA by multiplex PCR using the deep immunoSEQ assay. Genomic DNA extracted from each cell subset was distributed evenly over all wells of several immunoSEQ 96-well plates, and each plate served as one replicate. For sorted subsets, roughly 200 ng of genomic DNA, equivalent to about 30,000 T cell genomes, went into each replicate PCR. Purified libraries were quantified with a Qubit 3.0 fluorometer, sized on a Bioanalyzer 2100, and re-quantified with the KAPA Library Quantification kit. A separate single-read 150-cycle Illumina NextSeq 550 flow cell was used to sequence each immunoSEQ 96-well plate. The paper's data handling went like this. Because the immunoSEQ output held only junctional sequences and lacked quality scores, the filtering could not match the filtering applied to full-length reads. Sequences were annotated with PyIR, a Python wrapper for IgBLAST v1.9, using IMGT germline references to assign V/J genes and CDR3. Reads were filtered out if the reads had weak V/J assignments (E-value above 1e-6), no CDR3, stop codons, out-of-frame junctions, or ambiguous translated residues. V3J clonotypes were defined by identical inferred V gene, J gene, and CDR3 amino acid sequence. To compute the percentage overlap between repertoires, the number of shared unique clonotypes was divided by the size of the smaller repertoire. Repertoire richness was assessed with RTK rarefaction, the Chao1 estimator, and Recon v2.1 estimates of unobserved clonotypes. OLGA was used to compute generation probabilities for all TCRbeta clonotypes that the gDNA method yielded from a few donors. TCRdb holds this immuneACCESS table with in-frame rearrangements only. Some clones are missing; in checked studies, unresolved V genes explain under half, and the rest has no known cause. V and J calls and clone size are copied from that table; D and trimming were computed from the DNA. This sample lists over a million clones; 95% to 97% were detected once. 1% to 1.5% of the sample comes from the top ten.

This specimen belongs to a study of shared clonotypes between healthy human individuals (dated by TCRdb to about 2020). About the study as a whole: A few men and a couple of women, aged 18 to 49 years, made up the cohort. For each donor, CD4 naive and CD4 memory were each run on three plates, CD8 naive on two plates, and CD8 memory on one plate. To estimate repertoire size and how much clonotype sharing occurs between individuals, the study deeply sequenced the blood TCR repertoires of five or six healthy adults. Different laboratories and diverse techniques were used to prepare libraries and sequence TCR repertoires, to increase sequencing depth and limit assay-specific biases. Each donor's leukapheresis produced roughly between roughly 0.85 and 10 billion PBMCs.

The full study reports these points: Rarefaction of sorted-subset datasets indicated incomplete sequencing despite the large sequencing depth. About 4.5% of naive CD4, 3% to 4% of naive CD8, approximately 2% of memory CD4, and less than 0.45% of memory CD8 clonotypes were shared across a few donors. Pairwise subsampling indicated that sequencing depth was expected to affect the degree of clonotype sharing among donors. Only blood was sampled, and tissue TCR repertoires likely differ from those in blood. Larger estimated clonotype richness was generally found for naive subsets than for memory subsets. Compared with non-shared clonotypes, the clonotypes found in all four sorted-subset donors had higher generation probabilities. The genetic and exposure-history diversity represented was limited by the small number of donors.

Trimming costs V 3 bases and J 0 bases, and their ends lie 7 bases apart. The CDR3, from cysteine to phenylalanine, totals 14 residues. Only CDR3 DNA is held: 42 bases, read in frame from base 1. Looking up the germline V gene yields CDR1 KGHSH and CDR2 LQKENI. Healthy HIV-negative adults with no recently reported acute infections or vaccinations were included as donors. Every donor was a Caucasian adult residing in Nashville, Tennessee, USA. Magnetic negative selection was used to enrich CD4+ T cells, after which naive cells were positively selected on CD45RA and the negative fraction became the memory subset. Blood was obtained by leukapheresis, after which PBMCs were separated by Ficoll-Histopaque density gradient centrifugation and cryopreserved in liquid nitrogen vapor phase. Analytical flow cytometry was used to check the purity and quantity of every magnetically sorted T cell population. Each sorted fraction had its genomic DNA isolated and then quantified by UV absorbance on a Nanodrop 2000c.

The sample comprised naive CD4+ T cells sorted from blood. In the paper's terms, the cell subset or site label means: CD45RA+ positively selected. The receptor chain draws on TRBV18 and TRBJ2-3, with no confident D gene call. This TCR derives from a man between 25 and 39 years old in good health. The nucleotide sequence is given as TGTGCCAGCTCACCCTCTTTCAGCACAGATACGCAGTATTTT. Translated, this is CASSPSFSTDTQYF.